This T cell receptor beta chain appears in the sequencing data of a study of OX40 agonist ivuxolimab in advanced cancers. Regarding the study as a whole: Some of the lowest clonal expansion was seen in partial responders at 0.1-3.0 mg/kg. The authors also found low normalized T-cell clonal expansion in some nonresponders. Expanded clones belonging to CD8+ T cells outnumbered, on average, those of CD4+.

Researchers took blood at baseline, on cycle 4 day 1, and on cycle 7 day 1. Germline-derived CDR1 and CDR2 are MNHEY and SVGAGI. The length of the CDR3 is 13 residues. V was trimmed by 6 bases and J by 6 bases, leaving 14 bases between them. This clone was picked up a small number of times. Its antigen is currently unknown. This table comes from immunoSEQ multiplex PCR, and its TCRdb copy is limited to in-frame clones, with some not included. The sample carries fewer than 40,000 clones, about three quarters recorded once. V usage is TRBV6-5 and J usage is TRBJ1-2; the D is unclear. The source is an adult with an advanced solid tumor such as melanoma, head and neck, liver or kidney cancer. The specimen comprised CD4+ or CD8+ T cells sorted from blood, sampled in a trial of the OX40 agonist ivuxolimab. CDR3 in amino acids: CASSHSREDGYTF. In nucleotides, the CDR3 is TGTGCCAGCAGCCACTCCCGGGAGGATGGCTACACCTTC.